Given below is one T cell receptor beta chain in context. Its antigen is as yet unknown. 13 Jbeta primers and 60 Vbeta primers were used for the PCR. Produced via immunoSEQ multiplex PCR; TCRdb's table is partial and in-frame only. The sample holds 160,000 or so clones, more than 65% seen once. The entry originates in a study of cytomegalovirus exposure and HLA in healthy donors. General observations from the study: The authors listed some 150 TCR beta chains as cytomegalovirus-associated. The Asian-associated ancestry cluster reportedly had fewer N-insertions than the 666-donor mean in a later analysis.

The CDR3 runs to 15 residues. Germline assignment: CDR1 MNHNS and CDR2 SASEGT. J was trimmed by 0 bases and V by 5 bases; bases with no gene match: 5. This sequence was found in a woman aged 45-59 years in good health and CMV-seronegative. The chain links TRBV6-1 to TRBJ2-7; TRBD1 agrees at 9 bases. Sequencing used PBMCs. CDR3 DNA sequence: TGTGCCAGCAGTCAGGACAGGGGAGACTCCTACGAGCAGTACTTC. It encodes CASSQDRGDSYEQYF.